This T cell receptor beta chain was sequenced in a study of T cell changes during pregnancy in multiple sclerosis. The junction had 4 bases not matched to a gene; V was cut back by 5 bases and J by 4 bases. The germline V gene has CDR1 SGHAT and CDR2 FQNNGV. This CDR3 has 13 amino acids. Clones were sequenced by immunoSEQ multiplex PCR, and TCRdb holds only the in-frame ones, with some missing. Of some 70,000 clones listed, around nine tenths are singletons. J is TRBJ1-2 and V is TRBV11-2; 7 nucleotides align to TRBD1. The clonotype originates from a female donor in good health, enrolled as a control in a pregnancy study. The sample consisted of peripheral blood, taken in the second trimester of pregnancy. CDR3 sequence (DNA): TGTGCCAGCAGCGAGGGGACAGCCTATGGCTACACCTTC. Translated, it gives CASSEGTAYGYTF.